The clone carrying this T cell receptor beta chain was detected once. Compared with germline, one end of the junction differs, possibly owing to a read error. This sample stems from a study of shared clonotypes between healthy human individuals. Clones were sequenced by immunoSEQ multiplex PCR, and TCRdb holds only the in-frame ones, with some missing. Counted here are a few hundred thousand clones, 60% to 80% occurring once; the ten biggest clones make up 12%. Germline V lookup: CDR1 MDHEN, CDR2 SYDVKM. CDR3 length: 13 residues. The chain uses TRBV28 and TRBJ1-2; possibly TRBD1 for D (5 bases). Specimen: PBMCs. This clonotype was sampled from a woman between 40 and 50 years old in good health. Some clones in this sample may be carry-over from other donors' samples. The CDR3 region has the DNA TGTGCCAGCAGTCCCCGATCCCACAGGCTTCCCGCCTTC. This encodes CASSPRSHRLPAF.